The rows below give T cell receptor beta chains drawn from one sample of a study of PD-L1 blockade in urothelial cancer. Assay: immunoSEQ multiplex PCR; the TCRdb copy retains only in-frame clones and omits some. The sample consists of about 38,000 clones, around four fifths of them appearing once. This specimen was PBMCs, taken around atezolizumab (anti-PD-L1) treatment. The receptor set was obtained from a man between 60 and 75 years old with urothelial cancer. Each CDR3 is given with its conserved first and last residue. The D gene is left open where the match is weak. Clone size is stated in some rows and not others, as once, few, many or a class when expanded.

TRBV11-2	TRBJ2-5	TRBD1	NA	14	TGTGCCAGCAGCCAAGGACAGGGGCAAGAGACCCAGTACTTC	CASSQGQGQETQYF
TRBV6-5	TRBJ2-7	NA	NA	13	TGTGCCAGCAGCCTAGTCTCTCCGAAGCAATTGTACTTC	CASSLVSPKQLYF
TRBV6-5	TRBJ1-5	TRBD1	few	13	TGTGCCAGCGCCCTGGACAGGTACCAGCCCCAGCATTTT	CASALDRYQPQHF
TRBV5-1	TRBJ2-2	TRBD1	NA	18	TGCGCCAGCAGCAAACAGGGGATCGGCCATCGGAACACCGGGGAGCTGTTTTTT	CASSKQGIGHRNTGELFF
TRBV7-2	TRBJ2-5	TRBD1	NA	14	TGTGCCAGCAGTTATACAGGGGGACAAGAGACCCAGTACTTC	CASSYTGGQETQYF
TRBV28	TRBJ1-5	NA	few	16	TGTGCCAGCAGTTTTGCTGCGGGACTTACCAATCAGCCCCAGCATTTT	CASSFAAGLTNQPQHF
TRBV6-5	TRBJ2-7	TRBD1	NA	12	TGTGCCAGCCGGGACAGAGCCTACGAGCAGTACTTC	CASRDRAYEQYF
TRBV10-1	TRBJ2-5	TRBD2	NA	13	TGCGCCAGCAGTGAGACTAGCGGGAGCTACCTGTACTTC	CASSETSGSYLYF
TRBV4-1	TRBJ2-7	NA	once	16	TGCGCCAGCAGCCAAGTAAGACAATCGAACCCCTACGAGCAGTACTTC	CASSQVRQSNPYEQYF
TRBV19	TRBJ1-2	NA	NA	14	TGTGCCAGTAGTATAGGGACACAGAAATATGGCTACACCTTC	CASSIGTQKYGYTF
TRBV19	TRBJ2-5	NA	NA	12	TGTGCCAGTAGTAGGGGCTGGGAGACCCAGTACTTC	CASSRGWETQYF
TRBV7-2	TRBJ2-7	TRBD1	NA	15	TGTGCCAGCAGCTCGTCGGGACAGCGCTACGAGGAGCAGTACTTC	CASSSSGQRYEEQYF
TRBV19	TRBJ2-7	TRBD2	NA	17	TGTGCCAGTAGTCCGGGACTAGCGGGTACTGTGACCTACGAGCAGTACTTC	CASSPGLAGTVTYEQYF
TRBV6-5	TRBJ1-2	NA	medium-sized	15	TGTGCCAGCAGTTTGAACCCATACAGCACCTATGGCTACACCTTC	CASSLNPYSTYGYTF
TRBV5-4	TRBJ1-1	NA	NA	12	TGTGCCAGCAGCTTGATCGGCGGTGAAGCTTTCTTT	CASSLIGGEAFF
TRBV5-1	TRBJ1-1	TRBD1	NA	15	TGCGCCAGCAGCAGCTGGACAGGGCAAAACACTGAAGCTTTCTTT	CASSSWTGQNTEAFF
TRBV2	TRBJ2-3	TRBD2	NA	15	TGTGCCAGCAGGCTCAGGGCGGCGGGGGGAGATACGCAGTATTTT	CASRLRAAGGDTQYF
TRBV28	TRBJ2-5	NA	NA	13	TGTGCCAGCAGTTTTCAGGGCCTGGGGACCCAGTACTTC	CASSFQGLGTQYF
TRBV2	TRBJ2-3	TRBD2	NA	17	TGTGCCAGCAGTTTGGGGACTAGCGGGGGGGCATCAGATACGCAGTATTTT	CASSLGTSGGASDTQYF
TRBV27	TRBJ2-1	TRBD2	few	14	TGTGCCAGCAGTTTTTCTAGCGGGAGTTATGAGCAGTTCTTC	CASSFSSGSYEQFF
TRBV7-9	TRBJ1-2	NA	NA	12	TGTGCCAGCAGCCAACAGGGTCGGGGCTACACCTTC	CASSQQGRGYTF
TRBV7-9	TRBJ2-3	NA	NA	13	TGTGCCAGCAGCCGACTTTCCACAGATACGCAGTATTTT	CASSRLSTDTQYF
TRBV5-1	TRBJ1-1	NA	NA	13	TGCGCCAGCAGCTTGGCCGTTCAGGGAGAAGCTTTCTTT	CASSLAVQGEAFF
TRBV7-2	TRBJ1-2	TRBD1	NA	19	TGTGCCAGCAGCTTAGCCGTACCGGACAGGGGCAAAAGGTTATATGGCTACACCTTC	CASSLAVPDRGKRLYGYTF
TRBV28	TRBJ2-7	TRBD1	NA	13	TGTGCCAGCAGCTCCGGACAGGAGTACGAGCAGTACTTC	CASSSGQEYEQYF
TRBV6-1	TRBJ1-1	NA	few	13	TGTGCCAGCATCGCCTTCAGAAGCACTGAAGCTTTCTTT	CASIAFRSTEAFF
TRBV18	TRBJ2-7	NA	NA	15	TGTGCCAGCTCGAGGGGAGGCAGGCCCAACTACGAGCAGTACTTC	CASSRGGRPNYEQYF
TRBV5-8	TRBJ1-6	NA	NA	16	TGTGCCAGCAGCTTGGACTATGGGACACGTAATTCACCCCTCCACTTT	CASSLDYGTRNSPLHF
TRBV28	TRBJ1-2	NA	NA	13	TGTGCCAGCCTTCCACGGGACACCGAGGGCTACACCTTC	CASLPRDTEGYTF
TRBV7-2	TRBJ2-2	NA	NA	13	TGTGCCAGCAGCCGCCCCGGGGCCGGGGAGCTGTTTTTT	CASSRPGAGELFF
TRBV7-8	TRBJ1-5	TRBD1	NA	15	TGTGCCAGCAGCAGAGAGACAGGGTACAATCAGCCCCAGCATTTT	CASSRETGYNQPQHF
TRBV5-1	TRBJ1-6	NA	NA	16	TGCGCCAGCAGCTTAGGGTCCAGAGGGAATAATTCACCCCTCCACTTT	CASSLGSRGNNSPLHF
TRBV6-5	TRBJ2-5	TRBD2	NA	16	TGTGCCAGCAGTTTTCTTCTAGCGGGAGGGAAAGAGACCCAGTACTTC	CASSFLLAGGKETQYF